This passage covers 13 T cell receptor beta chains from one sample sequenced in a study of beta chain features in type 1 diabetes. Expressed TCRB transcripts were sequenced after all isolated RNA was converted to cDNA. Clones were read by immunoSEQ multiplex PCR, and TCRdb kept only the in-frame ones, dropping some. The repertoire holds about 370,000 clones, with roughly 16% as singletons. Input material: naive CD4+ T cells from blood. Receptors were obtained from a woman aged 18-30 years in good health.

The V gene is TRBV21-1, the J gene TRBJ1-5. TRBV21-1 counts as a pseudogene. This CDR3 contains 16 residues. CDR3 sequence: CASSMARNPTGQPQHF. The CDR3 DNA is TGTGCCAGCAGCATGGCCAGAAACCCCACGGGGCAGCCCCAGCATTTT.

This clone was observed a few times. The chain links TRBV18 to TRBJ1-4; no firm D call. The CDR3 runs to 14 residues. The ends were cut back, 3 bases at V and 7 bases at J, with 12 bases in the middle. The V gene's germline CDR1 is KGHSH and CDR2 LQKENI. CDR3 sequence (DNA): TGTGCCAGCTCACCGCCGGTGGGAGGTGAAAAACTGTTTTTT. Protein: CASSPPVGGEKLFF.

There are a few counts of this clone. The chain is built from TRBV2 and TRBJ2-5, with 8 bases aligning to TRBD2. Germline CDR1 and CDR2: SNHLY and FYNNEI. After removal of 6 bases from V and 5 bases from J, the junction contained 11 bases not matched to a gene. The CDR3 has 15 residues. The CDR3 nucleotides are TGTGCCAGCAGAGAGCCCATAGCGGGAAGGGAGACCCAGTACTTC. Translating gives CASREPIAGRETQYF.

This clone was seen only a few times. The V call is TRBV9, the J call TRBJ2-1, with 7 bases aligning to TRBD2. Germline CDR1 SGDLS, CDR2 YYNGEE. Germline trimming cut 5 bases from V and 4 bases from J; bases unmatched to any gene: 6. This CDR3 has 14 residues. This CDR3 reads CASSRASGYNEQFF. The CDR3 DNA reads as TGTGCCAGCAGTAGGGCTAGCGGTTACAATGAGCAGTTCTTC.

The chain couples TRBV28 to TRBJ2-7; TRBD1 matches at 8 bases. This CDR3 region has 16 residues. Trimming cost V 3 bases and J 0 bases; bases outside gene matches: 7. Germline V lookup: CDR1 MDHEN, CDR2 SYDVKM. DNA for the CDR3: TGTGCCAGCAGTTTGGGGACAGGTAGGGTCTCCTACGAGCAGTACTTC. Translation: CASSLGTGRVSYEQYF. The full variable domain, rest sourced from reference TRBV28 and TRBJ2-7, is DVKVTQSSRYLVKRTGEKVFLECVQDMDHENMFWYRQDPGLGLRLIYFSYDVKMKEKGDIPEGYSVSREKKERFSLILESASTNQTSMYLCASSLGTGRVSYEQYFGPGTRLTVT.

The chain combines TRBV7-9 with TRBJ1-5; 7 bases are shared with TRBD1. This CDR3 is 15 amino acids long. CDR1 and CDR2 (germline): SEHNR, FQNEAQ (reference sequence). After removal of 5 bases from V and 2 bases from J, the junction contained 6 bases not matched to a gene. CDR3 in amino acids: CASSIYRGGNQPQHF. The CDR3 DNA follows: TGTGCCAGCAGCATCTACAGGGGTGGCAATCAGCCCCAGCATTTT. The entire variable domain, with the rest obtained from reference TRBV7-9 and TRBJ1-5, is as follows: DTGVSQNPRHKITKRGQNVTFRCDPISEHNRLYWYRQTLGQGPEFLTYFQNEAQLEKSRLLSDRFSAERPKGSFSTLEIQRTEQGDSAMYLCASSIYRGGNQPQHFGDGTRLSIL.

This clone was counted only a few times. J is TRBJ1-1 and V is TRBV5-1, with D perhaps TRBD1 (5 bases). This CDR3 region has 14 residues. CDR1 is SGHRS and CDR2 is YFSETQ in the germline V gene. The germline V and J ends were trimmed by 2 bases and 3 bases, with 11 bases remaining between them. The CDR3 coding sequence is TGCGCCAGCAGCTTAGGCGGGACGGACACTGAAGCTTTCTTT. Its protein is CASSLGGTDTEAFF.

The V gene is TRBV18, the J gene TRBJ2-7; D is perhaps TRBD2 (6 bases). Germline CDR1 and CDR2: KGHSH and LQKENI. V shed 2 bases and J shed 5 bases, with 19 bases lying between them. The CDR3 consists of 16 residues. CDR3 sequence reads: CASSPSGGVGINEQYF. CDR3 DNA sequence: TGTGCCAGCTCACCAAGTGGAGGGGTTGGAATCAACGAGCAGTACTTC.

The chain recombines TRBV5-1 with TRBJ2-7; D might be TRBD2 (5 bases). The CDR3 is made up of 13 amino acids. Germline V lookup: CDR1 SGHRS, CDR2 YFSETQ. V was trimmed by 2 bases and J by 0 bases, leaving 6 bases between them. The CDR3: CASSFEGSYEQYF. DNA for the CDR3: TGCGCCAGCAGCTTCGAGGGCTCCTACGAGCAGTACTTC.

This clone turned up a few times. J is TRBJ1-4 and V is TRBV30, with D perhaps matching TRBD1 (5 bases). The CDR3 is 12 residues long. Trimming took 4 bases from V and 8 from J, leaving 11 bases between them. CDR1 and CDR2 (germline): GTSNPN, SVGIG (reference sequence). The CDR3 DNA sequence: TGTGCCTGGACAGGGCAGGGAGAAAAACTGTTTTTT. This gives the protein CAWTGQGEKLFF.

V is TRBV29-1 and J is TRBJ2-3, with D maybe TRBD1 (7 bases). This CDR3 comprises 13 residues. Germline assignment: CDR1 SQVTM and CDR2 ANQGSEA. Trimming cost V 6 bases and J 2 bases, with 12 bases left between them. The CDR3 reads CSVQGRNTDTQYF. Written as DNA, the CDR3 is TGCAGCGTACAGGGGAGGAACACAGATACGCAGTATTTT.

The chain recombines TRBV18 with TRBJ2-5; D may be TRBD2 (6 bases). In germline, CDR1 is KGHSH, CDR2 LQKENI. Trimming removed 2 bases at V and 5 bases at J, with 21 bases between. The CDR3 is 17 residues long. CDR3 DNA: TGTGCCAGCTCACCATTTTCCCAGGAGATCCGGGAGGAGACCCAGTACTTC. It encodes CASSPFSQEIREETQYF.

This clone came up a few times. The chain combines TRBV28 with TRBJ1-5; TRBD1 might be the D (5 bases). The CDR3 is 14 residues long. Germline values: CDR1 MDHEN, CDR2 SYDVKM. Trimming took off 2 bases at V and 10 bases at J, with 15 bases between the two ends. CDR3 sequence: CASSLGRTFHPQHF. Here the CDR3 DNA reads TGTGCCAGCAGTTTAGGCAGGACATTTCATCCCCAGCATTTT.